This is a list of T cell receptor beta chains from one sample in a study of T cells in Graves' hyperthyroidism and ophthalmopathy. One entry per CDR3 protein results from TCRdb running MiXCR on the multiplex PCR reads. The data hold a few hundred thousand distinct CDR3 sequences, with 14% to 15% observed a single time. The source material was blood. These receptors were obtained from a woman aged 40 to 50 with Graves' hyperthyroidism that later progressed to Graves' ophthalmopathy. The CDR3 runs from the conserved cysteine through the conserved F or W. The D gene is left open where the match is weak.

CDR3 protein	D gene	V gene
CASSLDSIGDGDTEAFF	NA	TRBV5-1
CASSFPAGGSGNEQFF	TRBD2	TRBV12-3/TRBV12-4
CASSQVGQVVYGYTF	TRBD1	TRBV4-1
CASRGRGQDLSGELFF	NA	TRBV6-1
CASRNPETYGYTF	NA	TRBV19
CASSARGDRLNSPLHF	TRBD1	TRBV6-1
CARVSDRPLYIQYF	NA	TRBV19
CASSFSGLAGEGEQFF	TRBD2	TRBV27
CSARDPTTGIREKLFF	TRBD1	TRBV20-1
CASSLSSGNTIYF	NA	TRBV2
CASSFQGLAGITETQYF	TRBD2	TRBV27
CASSLGTGSGYTF	TRBD1	TRBV7-9
CASSYFGTGGDYGYTF	TRBD1	TRBV6-5
CATWWPNTGELFF	NA	TRBV2
CASSPTLSLFNEQFF	NA	TRBV5-1
CASSQGTSGGRRIQYF	TRBD2	TRBV19
CASTQRDLDTDTQYF	NA	TRBV28
CASSRGTGDSYEQYF	TRBD1	TRBV7-3
CASSGQTGKDDYEQYF	NA	TRBV9
CASSRDSGANVLTF	NA	TRBV7-9
CASSEHRGLVLNEQFF	NA	TRBV2
CASSMGLAGGSDTQYF	TRBD2	TRBV19
CASSLQPIRRGGPDTQYF	TRBD2	TRBV5-1
CASCSLSFLGGASSYEQYF	NA	TRBV6-1
CASSLALWGDSSYNEQFF	NA	TRBV7-2
CAISETDRFSTEAFF	NA	TRBV10-3
CSARDNLMGGGYTF	NA	TRBV20-1
CASSFSGGAYNEQFF	TRBD2	TRBV5-1
CASSLGGTSLKFF	TRBD2	TRBV12-3/TRBV12-4
CASSLTDSSYNEQFF	NA	TRBV5-1
CASSPSPQGSTEAFF	NA	TRBV18
CASSLARLGMDEQYF	NA	TRBV7-9
CSARGPNQPQHF	NA	TRBV20-1
CASSSRERSYGYTF	NA	TRBV7-9
CAWSPTGYGEQFF	NA	TRBV30
CASSSFRDTYNEQFF	NA	TRBV28
CASRAGTGNEKLFF	NA	TRBV2
CATTHTYWATRETQYF	NA	TRBV6-1
CASSFPPANTEAFF	NA	TRBV5-6
CSGGLGETQYF	NA	TRBV29-1
CASSQWTSATDTQYF	TRBD2	TRBV5-5
CSANPGAINQPQHF	NA	TRBV20-1
CASSYWSGPRSSYEQYF	NA	TRBV6-5
CASSLESGSTGELFF	TRBD2	TRBV5-1
CASSPRWDTDTGELFF	NA	TRBV7-9
CASSTGANYGYTF	TRBD1	TRBV28
CASSYRQGSYNEQFF	TRBD1	TRBV7-9
CASSQSVVYEQYF	NA	TRBV4-2